This T cell receptor beta chain was recovered during a study of blood T cell repertoires in COVID-19. In the study overall: Sites across the United States, Italy and Spain contributed samples from acute and convalescent COVID-19.

Sequenced by immunoSEQ multiplex PCR; TCRdb stores in-frame clones only, minus some. This table has 100,000 to 140,000 clones, about 91% appearing once. After removal of 2 bases from V and 8 bases from J, the junction contained 8 bases not matched to a gene. Germline V gene data show CDR1 as MNHEY and CDR2 as SVGAGI. The CDR3 runs 14 residues. The sequence derives from a man aged 45-60 years with active or convalescent COVID-19. The chain has TRBV6-5 and TRBJ1-1, with TRBD1 matching 7 bases. Sequencing was carried out using peripheral blood. The CDR3 nucleotides read TGTGCCAGCAGTTACGAAGGGGGCGCGGGCGAAGCTTTCTTT. As protein: CASSYEGGAGEAFF.